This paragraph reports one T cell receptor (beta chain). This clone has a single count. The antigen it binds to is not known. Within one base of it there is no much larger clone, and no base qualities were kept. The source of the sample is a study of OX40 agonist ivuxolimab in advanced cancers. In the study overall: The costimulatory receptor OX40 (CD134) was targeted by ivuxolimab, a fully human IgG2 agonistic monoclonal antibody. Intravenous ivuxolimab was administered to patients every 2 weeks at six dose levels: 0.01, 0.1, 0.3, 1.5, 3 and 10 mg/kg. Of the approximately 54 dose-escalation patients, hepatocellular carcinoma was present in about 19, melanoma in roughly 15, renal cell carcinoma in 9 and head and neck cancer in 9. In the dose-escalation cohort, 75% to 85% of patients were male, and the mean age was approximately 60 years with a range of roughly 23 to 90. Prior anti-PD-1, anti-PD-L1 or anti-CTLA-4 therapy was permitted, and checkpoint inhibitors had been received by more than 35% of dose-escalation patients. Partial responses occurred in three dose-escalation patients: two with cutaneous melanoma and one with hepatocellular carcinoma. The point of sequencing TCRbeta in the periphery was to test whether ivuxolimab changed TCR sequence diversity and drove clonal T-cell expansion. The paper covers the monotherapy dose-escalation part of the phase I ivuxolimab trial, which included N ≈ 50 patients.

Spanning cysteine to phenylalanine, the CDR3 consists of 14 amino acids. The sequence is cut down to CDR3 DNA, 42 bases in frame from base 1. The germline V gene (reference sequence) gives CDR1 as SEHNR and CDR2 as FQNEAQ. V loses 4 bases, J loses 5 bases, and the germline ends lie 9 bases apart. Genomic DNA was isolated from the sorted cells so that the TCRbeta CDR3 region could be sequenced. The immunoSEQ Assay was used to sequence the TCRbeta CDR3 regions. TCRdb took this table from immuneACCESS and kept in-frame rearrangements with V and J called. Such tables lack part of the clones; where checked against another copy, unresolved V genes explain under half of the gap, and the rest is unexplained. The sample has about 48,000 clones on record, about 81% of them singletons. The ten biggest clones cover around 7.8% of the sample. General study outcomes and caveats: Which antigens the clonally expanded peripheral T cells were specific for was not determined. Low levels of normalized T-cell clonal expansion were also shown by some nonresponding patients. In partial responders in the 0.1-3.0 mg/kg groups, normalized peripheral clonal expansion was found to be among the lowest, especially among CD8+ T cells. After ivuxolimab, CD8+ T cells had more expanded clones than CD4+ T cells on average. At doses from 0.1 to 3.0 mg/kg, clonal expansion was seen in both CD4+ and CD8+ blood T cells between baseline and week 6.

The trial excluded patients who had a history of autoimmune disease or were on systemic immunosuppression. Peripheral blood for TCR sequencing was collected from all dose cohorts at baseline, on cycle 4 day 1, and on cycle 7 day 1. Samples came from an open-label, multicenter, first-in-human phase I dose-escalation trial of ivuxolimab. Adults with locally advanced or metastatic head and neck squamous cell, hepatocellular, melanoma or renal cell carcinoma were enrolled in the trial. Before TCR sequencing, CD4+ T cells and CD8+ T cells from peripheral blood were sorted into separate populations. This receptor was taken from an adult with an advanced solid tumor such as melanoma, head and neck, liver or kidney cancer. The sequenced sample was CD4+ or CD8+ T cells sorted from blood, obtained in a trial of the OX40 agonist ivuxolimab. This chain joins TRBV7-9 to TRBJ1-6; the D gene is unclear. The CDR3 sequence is CASSSSSDNSPLHF. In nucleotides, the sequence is TGTGCCAGCAGCTCAAGCTCAGATAATTCACCCCTCCACTTT.